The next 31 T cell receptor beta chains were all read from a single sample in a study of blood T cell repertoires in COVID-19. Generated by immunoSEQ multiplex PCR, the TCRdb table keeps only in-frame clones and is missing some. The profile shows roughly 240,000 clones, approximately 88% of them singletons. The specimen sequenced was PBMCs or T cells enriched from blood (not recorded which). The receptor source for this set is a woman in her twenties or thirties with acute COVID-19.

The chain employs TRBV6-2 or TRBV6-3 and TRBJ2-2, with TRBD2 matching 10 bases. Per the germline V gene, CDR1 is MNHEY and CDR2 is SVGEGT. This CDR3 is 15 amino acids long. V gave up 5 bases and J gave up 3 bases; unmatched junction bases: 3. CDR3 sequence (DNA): TGTGCCAGCAGTATCCTAGCGGGGGACACCGGGGAGCTGTTTTTT. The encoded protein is CASSILAGDTGELFF.

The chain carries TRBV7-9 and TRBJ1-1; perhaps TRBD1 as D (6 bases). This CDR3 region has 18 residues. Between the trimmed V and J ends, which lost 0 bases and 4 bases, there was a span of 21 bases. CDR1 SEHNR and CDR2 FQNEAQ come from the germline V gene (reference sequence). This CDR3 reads CASSLATWGQGKGTEAFF. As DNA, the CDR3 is TGTGCCAGCAGCTTAGCTACTTGGGGGCAGGGTAAGGGCACTGAAGCTTTCTTT.

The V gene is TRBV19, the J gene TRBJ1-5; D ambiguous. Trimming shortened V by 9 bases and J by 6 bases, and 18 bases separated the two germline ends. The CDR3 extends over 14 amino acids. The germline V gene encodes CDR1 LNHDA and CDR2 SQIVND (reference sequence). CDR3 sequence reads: CASQIRTAGQPQHF. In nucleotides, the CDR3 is TGTGCCAGCCAAATAAGGACTGCGGGTCAGCCCCAGCATTTT.

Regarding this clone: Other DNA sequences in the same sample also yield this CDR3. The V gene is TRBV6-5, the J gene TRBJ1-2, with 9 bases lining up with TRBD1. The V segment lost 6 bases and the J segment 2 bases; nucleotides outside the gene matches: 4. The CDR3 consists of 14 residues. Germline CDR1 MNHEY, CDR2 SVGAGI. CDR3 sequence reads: CASSYGQGNYGYTF. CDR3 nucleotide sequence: TGTGCCAGCAGCTACGGACAGGGGAACTATGGCTACACCTTC.

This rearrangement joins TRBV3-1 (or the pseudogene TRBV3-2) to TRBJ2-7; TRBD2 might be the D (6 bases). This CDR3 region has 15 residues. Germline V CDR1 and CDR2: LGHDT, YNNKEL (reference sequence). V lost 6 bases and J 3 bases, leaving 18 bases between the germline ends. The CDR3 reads CASRHSVGDFYEQYF. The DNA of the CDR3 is TGTGCCAGCAGACATAGCGTCGGGGACTTCTACGAGCAGTACTTC.

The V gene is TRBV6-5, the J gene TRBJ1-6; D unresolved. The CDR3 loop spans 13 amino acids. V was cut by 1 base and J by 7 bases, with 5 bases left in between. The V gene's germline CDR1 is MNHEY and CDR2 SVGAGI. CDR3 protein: CASSYYLNSPLHF. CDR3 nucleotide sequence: TGTGCCAGCAGTTACTACTTGAATTCACCCCTCCACTTT.

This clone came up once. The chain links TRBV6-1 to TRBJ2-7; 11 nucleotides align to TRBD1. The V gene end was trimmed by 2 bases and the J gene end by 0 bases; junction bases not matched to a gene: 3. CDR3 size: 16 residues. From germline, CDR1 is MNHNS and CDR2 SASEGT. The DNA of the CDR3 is TGTGCCAGCAGTGAAACGGGACAGGGGGTCTCCTACGAGCAGTACTTC. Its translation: CASSETGQGVSYEQYF.

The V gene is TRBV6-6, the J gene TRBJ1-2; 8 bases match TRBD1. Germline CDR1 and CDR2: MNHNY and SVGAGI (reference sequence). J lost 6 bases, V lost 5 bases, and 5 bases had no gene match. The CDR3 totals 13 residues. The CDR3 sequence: CASSTNRGNGYTF. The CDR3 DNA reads TGTGCCAGCAGTACGAACAGGGGGAATGGCTACACCTTC.

CDR3 coding DNA: TGCAGCGTTGACGAAGGGGGCCAAGAGACCCAGTACTTC. It translates to CSVDEGGQETQYF. The chain carries TRBV29-1 and TRBJ2-5; D may be TRBD1 (6 bases). CDR1 SQVTM and CDR2 ANQGSEA come from the germline V gene. V lost 3 bases to trimming and J lost 1 base, with 9 bases between them. The CDR3 covers 13 residues.

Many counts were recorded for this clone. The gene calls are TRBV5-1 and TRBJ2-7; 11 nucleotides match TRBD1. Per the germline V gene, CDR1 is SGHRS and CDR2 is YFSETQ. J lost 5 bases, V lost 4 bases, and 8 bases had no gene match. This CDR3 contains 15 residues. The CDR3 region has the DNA TGCGCCAGCAGCAAAACCGGGGACAGGGGGAACGAGCAGTACTTC. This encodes CASSKTGDRGNEQYF.

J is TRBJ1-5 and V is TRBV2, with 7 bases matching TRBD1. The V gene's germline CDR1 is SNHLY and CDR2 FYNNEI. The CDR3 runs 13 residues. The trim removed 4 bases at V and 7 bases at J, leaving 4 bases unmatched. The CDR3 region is CASSGQGGQPQHF. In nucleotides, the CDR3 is TGTGCCAGCAGTGGACAGGGAGGACAGCCCCAGCATTTT.

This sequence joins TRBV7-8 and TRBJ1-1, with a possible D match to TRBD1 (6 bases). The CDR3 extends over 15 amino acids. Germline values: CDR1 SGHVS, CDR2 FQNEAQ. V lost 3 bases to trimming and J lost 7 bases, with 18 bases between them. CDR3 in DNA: TGTGCCAGCAGCTTCCGCCCCAGGGGAAATCTTGAAGCTTTCTTT. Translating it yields CASSFRPRGNLEAFF.

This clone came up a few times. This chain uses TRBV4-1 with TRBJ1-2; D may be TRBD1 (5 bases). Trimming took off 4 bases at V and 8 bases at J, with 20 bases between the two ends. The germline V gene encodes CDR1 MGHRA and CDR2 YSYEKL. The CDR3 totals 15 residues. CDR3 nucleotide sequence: TGCGCCAGCAGCCCGGGGGGTACCACCCGGTACGGCTACACCTTC. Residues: CASSPGGTTRYGYTF.

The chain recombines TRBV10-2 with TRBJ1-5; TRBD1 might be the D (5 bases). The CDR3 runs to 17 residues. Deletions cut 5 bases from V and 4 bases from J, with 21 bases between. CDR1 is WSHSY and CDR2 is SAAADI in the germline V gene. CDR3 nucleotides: TGCGCCAGCAGTAAGGGCAGGGTCAACAGCCGGAATCAGCCCCAGCATTTT. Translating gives CASSKGRVNSRNQPQHF.

CDR3 loop: CASSTIAGGAKNIQYF. CDR3 nucleotides: TGTGCCAGCAGCACAATAGCGGGGGGCGCCAAAAACATTCAGTACTTC. The rearrangement joins TRBV7-2 to TRBJ2-4; the match to TRBD2 covers 10 bases. Unmatched junction bases numbered 5, after V lost 5 bases and J lost 1 base. This CDR3 has 16 residues. Germline CDR1 and CDR2: SGHTA and FQGNSA.

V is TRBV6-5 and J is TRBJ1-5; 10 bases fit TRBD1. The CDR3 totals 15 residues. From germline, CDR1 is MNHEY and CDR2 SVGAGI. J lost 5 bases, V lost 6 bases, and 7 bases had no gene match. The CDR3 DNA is TGTGCCAGCAGCCGGGGACAGGGGAGGGATCAGCCCCAGCATTTT. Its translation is CASSRGQGRDQPQHF.

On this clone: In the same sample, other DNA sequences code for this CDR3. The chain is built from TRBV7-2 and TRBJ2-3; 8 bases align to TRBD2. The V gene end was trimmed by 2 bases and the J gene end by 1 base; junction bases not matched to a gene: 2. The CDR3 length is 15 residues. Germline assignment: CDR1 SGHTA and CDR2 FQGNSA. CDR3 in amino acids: CASSLLAGGTDTQYF. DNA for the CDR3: TGTGCCAGCAGCTTACTAGCGGGTGGCACAGATACGCAGTATTTT.

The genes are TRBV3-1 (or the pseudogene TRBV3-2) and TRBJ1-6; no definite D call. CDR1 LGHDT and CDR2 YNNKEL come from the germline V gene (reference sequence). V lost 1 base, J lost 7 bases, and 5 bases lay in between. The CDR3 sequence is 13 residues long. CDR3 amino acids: CASSQAGNSPLHF. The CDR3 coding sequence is TGTGCCAGCAGCCAAGCGGGGAATTCACCCCTCCACTTT.

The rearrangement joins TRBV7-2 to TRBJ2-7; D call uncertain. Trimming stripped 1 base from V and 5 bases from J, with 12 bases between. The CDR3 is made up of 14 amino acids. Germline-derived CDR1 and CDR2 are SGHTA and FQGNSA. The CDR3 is CASSLGLYENEQYF. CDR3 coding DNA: TGTGCCAGCAGCTTAGGACTTTACGAAAACGAGCAGTACTTC.

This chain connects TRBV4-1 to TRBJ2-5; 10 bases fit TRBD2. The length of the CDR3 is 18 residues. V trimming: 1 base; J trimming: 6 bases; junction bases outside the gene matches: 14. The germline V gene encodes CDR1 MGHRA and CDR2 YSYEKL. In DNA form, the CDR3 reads TGCGCCAGCAGCCAAGTACCGCCTAGCGGGGGCCCGCGAAAGACCCAGTACTTC. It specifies CASSQVPPSGGPRKTQYF.

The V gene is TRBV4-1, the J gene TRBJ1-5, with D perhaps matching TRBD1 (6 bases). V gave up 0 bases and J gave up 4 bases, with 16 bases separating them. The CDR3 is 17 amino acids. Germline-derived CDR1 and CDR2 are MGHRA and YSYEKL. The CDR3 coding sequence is TGCGCCAGCAGCCAAGATCGGGGCGGGGGCTTAAATCAGCCCCAGCATTTT. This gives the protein CASSQDRGGGLNQPQHF.

In nucleotides, the CDR3 is TGTGCCAGCAGCTTCGCTGGGACAGTGAAAAACTATGGCTACACCTTC. Amino acids: CASSFAGTVKNYGYTF. V and J are TRBV7-9 and TRBJ1-2; 7 nucleotides line up with TRBD1. Germline CDR1 SEHNR, CDR2 FQNEAQ (reference sequence). With V trimmed by 3 bases and J by 2 bases, 9 bases remained unmatched. The CDR3 length is 16 residues.

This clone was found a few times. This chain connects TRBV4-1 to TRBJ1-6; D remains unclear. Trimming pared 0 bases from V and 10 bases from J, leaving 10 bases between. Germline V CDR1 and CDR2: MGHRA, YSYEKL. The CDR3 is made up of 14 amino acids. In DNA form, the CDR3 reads TGCGCCAGCAGCCAAGAAAGGCGCGGCTCACCCCTCCACTTT. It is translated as CASSQERRGSPLHF.

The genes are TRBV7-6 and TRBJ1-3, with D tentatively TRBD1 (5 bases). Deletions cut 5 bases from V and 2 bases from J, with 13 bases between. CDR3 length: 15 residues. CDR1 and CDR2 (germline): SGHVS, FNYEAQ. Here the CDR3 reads CASSGGTQTGNTIYF. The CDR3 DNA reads TGTGCCAGCAGCGGCGGGACTCAGACTGGAAACACCATATATTTT.

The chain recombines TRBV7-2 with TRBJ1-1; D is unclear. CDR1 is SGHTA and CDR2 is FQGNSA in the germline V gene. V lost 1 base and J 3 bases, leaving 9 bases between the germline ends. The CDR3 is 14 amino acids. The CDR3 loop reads CASSLGRDYTEAFF. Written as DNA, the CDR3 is TGTGCCAGCAGCTTAGGGAGGGATTACACTGAAGCTTTCTTT.

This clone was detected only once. Here the CDR3 reads CASSPIRVGRDEAFF. The CDR3 DNA follows: TGTGCCAGCAGCCCTATCCGGGTGGGGAGGGATGAAGCTTTCTTT. The gene calls are TRBV6-2 or TRBV6-3 and TRBJ1-1; no definite D call. The germline V gene encodes CDR1 MNHEY and CDR2 SVGEGT. The length of the CDR3 is 15 residues. Trimming removed 6 bases from V and 7 bases from J, with 21 bases in between.

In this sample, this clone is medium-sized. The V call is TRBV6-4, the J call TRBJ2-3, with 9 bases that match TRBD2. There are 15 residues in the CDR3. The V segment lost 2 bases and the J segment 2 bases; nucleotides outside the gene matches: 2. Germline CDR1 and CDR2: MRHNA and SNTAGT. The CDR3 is CASSDGGGATDTQYF. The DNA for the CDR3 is TGTGCCAGCAGTGACGGCGGGGGGGCCACAGATACGCAGTATTTT.

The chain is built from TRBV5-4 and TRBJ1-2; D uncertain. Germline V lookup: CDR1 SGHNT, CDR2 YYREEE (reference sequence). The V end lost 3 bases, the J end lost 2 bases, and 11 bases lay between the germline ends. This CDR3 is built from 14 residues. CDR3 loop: CASSSNRGNYGYTF. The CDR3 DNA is TGTGCCAGCAGCTCTAATCGAGGAAACTATGGCTACACCTTC. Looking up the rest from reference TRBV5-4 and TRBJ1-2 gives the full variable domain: ETGVTQSPTHLIKTRGQQVTLRCSSQSGHNTVSWYQQALGQGPQFIFQYYREEENGRGNFPPRFSGLQFPNYSSELNVNALELDDSALYLCASSSNRGNYGYTFGSGTRLTVV.

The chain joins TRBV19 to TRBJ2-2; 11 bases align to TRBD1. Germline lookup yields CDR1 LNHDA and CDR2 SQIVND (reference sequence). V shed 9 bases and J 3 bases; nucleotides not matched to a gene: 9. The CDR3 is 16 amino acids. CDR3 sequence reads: CASRKGQGGYTGELFF. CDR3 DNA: TGTGCCAGCCGGAAGGGACAGGGGGGGTACACCGGGGAGCTGTTTTTT.

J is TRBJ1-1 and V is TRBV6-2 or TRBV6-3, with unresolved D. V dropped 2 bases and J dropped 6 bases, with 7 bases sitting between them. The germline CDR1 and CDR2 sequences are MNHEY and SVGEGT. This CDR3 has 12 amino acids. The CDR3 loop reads CASSYPPSEAFF. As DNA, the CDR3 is TGTGCCAGCAGTTACCCCCCATCTGAAGCTTTCTTT.

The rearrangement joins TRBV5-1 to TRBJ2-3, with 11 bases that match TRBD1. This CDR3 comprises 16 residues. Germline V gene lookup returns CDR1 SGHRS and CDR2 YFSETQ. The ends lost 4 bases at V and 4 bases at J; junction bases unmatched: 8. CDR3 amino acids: CASSAGDRGFSDTQYF. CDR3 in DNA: TGCGCCAGCAGCGCCGGGGACAGGGGGTTTTCAGATACGCAGTATTTT.